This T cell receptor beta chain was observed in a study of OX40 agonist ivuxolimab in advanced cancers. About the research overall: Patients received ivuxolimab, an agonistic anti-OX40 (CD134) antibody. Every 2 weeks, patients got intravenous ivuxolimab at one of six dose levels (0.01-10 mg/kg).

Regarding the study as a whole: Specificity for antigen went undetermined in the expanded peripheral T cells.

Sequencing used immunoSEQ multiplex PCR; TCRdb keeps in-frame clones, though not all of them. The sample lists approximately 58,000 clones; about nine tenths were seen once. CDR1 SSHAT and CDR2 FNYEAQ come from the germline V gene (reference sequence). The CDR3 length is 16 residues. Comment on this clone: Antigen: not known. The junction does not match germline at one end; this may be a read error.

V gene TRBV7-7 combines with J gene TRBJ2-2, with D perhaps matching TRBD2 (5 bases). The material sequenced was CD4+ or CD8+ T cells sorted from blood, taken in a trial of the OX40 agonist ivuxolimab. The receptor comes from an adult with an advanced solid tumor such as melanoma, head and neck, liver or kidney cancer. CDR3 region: CASSPTTSPSTGELFF. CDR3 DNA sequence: TGTGCTAGCAGCCCGACTACCTCGCCGAGCACCGGGGAGCTGTTTTTT. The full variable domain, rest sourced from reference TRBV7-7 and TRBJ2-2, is GAGVSQSPRYKVTKRGQDVTLRCDPISSHATLYWYQQALGQGPEFLTYFNYEAQPDKSGLPSDRFSAERPEGSISTLTIQRTEQRDSAMYRCASSPTTSPSTGELFFGEGSRLTVL.